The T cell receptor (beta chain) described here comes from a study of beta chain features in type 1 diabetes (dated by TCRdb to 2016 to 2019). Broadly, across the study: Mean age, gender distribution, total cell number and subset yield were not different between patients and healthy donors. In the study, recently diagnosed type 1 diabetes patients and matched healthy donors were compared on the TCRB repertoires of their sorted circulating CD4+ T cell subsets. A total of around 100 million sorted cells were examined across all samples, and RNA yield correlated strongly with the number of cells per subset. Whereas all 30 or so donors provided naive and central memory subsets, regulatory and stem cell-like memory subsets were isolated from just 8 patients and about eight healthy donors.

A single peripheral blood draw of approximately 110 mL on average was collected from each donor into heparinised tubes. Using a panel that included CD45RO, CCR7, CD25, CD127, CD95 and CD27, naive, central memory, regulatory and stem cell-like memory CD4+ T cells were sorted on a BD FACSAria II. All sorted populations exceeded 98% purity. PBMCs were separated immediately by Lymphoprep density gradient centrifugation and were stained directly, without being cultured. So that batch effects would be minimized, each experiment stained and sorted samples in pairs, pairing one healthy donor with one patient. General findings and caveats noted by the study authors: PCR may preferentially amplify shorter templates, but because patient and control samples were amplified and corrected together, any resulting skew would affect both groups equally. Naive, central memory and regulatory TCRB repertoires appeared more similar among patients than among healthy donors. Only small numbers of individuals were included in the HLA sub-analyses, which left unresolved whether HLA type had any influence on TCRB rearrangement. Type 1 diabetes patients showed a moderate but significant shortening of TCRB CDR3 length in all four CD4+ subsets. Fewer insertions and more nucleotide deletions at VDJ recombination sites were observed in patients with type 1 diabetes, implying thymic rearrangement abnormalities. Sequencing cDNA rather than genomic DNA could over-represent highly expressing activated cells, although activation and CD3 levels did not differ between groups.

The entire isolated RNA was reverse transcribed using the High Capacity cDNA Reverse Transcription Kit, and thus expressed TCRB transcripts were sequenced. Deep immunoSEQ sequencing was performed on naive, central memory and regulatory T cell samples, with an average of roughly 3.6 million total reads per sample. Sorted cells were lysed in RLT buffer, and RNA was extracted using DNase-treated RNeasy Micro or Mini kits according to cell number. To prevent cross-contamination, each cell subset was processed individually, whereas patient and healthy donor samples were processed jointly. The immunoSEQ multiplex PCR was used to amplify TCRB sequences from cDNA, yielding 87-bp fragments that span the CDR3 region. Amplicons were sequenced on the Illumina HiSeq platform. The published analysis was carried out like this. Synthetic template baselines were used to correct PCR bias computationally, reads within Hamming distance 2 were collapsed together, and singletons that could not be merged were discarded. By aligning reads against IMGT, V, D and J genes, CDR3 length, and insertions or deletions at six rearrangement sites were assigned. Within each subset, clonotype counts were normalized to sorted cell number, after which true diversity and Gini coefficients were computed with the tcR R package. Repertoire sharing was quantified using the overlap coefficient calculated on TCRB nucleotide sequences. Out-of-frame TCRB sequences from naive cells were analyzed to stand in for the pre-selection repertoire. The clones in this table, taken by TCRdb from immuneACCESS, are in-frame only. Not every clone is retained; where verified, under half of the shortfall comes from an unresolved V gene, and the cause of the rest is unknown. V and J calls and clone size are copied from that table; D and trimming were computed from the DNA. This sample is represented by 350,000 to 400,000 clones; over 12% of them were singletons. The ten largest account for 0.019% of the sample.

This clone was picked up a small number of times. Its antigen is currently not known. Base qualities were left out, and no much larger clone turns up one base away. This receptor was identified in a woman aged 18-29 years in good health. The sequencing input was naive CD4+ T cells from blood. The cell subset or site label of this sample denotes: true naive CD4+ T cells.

The CDR3 has the sequence CASSNRGRDTGELFF. The DNA sequence is given as TGTGCCAGCAGTAATAGAGGGAGGGACACCGGGGAGCTGTTTTTT. The rearrangement combines TRBV7-2 with TRBJ2-2; TRBD2 aligns with 7 central bases. At the junction V is shortened by 6 bases and J by 3 bases; bases outside the gene matches: 7. The CDR3, cysteine through phenylalanine, is 15 amino acids long. Here the CDR3 DNA is all that survives: 45 bases in frame from base 1. In the germline V gene, CDR1 corresponds to SGHTA and CDR2 to FQGNSA.